Shown below are 32 T cell receptor beta chains from a single sample sequenced in a study of spatial heterogeneity in lung cancer. Whole-study findings and limits: Intratumoral expanded alpha and beta TCR counts were found to track tumor mutation counts.

One entry per CDR3 protein, called by TCRdb with MiXCR from the 5' RACE reads. The table has roughly 3,000 distinct CDR3 sequences, 6% to 7% seen once. Antigens of these TCRs are unknown. As to time point: sample taken at primary tumor resection. The source was lung tumor tissue, collected at surgery. These TCRs come from a male donor with early-stage non-small cell lung cancer.

In this sample, this clonotype is medium-sized. The rearrangement uses TRBV7-3 and TRBJ2-5; D remains unclear. The CDR3 spans 13 residues. Germline V CDR1 and CDR2: SGHTA, FQGTGA. The ends were cut back, 5 bases at V and 4 bases at J, with 11 bases in the middle. The CDR3 DNA sequence: TGTGCCAGCAGCCGTGGGGTTCGAGAGACCCAGTACTTC. Protein sequence: CASSRGVRETQYF.

This clonotype is medium-sized in the sample. J is TRBJ2-7 and V is TRBV11-2, with 7 bases that match TRBD2. V trimming: 5 bases; J trimming: 4 bases; junction bases outside the gene matches: 2. This CDR3 has 12 amino acids. CDR1 and CDR2 from the germline V gene are SGHAT and FQNNGV. The CDR3 DNA sequence: TGTGCCAGCAGCGGCGGGGGTTACGAGCAGTACTTC. It encodes CASSGGGYEQYF.

Relative to its sample, this clonotype is medium-sized. The chain carries TRBV6-5 and TRBJ2-7; either TRBD1 or TRBD2 may supply D (7 bases each). V lost 6 bases, J lost 6 bases, and 21 bases lay in between. Germline CDR1 MNHEY, CDR2 SVGAGI. The CDR3 runs to 15 residues. The CDR3 DNA sequence: TGTGCCAGCAGCCGGGACTATCAGGGGGGGTTCGAGCAGTACTTC. Encoded protein: CASSRDYQGGFEQYF.

By share of the sample, this clonotype is medium-sized (0.01 to 0.1%). The rearrangement uses TRBV28 and TRBJ2-7, with D possibly being TRBD2 (6 bases). V lost 4 bases to trimming and J lost 3 bases, with 10 bases between them. Germline lookup yields CDR1 MDHEN and CDR2 SYDVKM. The CDR3 extends over 13 amino acids. The DNA for the CDR3 is TGTGCCAGCAGTTGGACGGGGGACTACGAGCAGTACTTC. Its protein is CASSWTGDYEQYF.

This clonotype is classed as medium-sized. This chain links TRBV29-1 with TRBJ2-1; D gene ambiguous. Germline-derived CDR1 and CDR2 are SQVTM and ANQGSEA. V dropped 5 bases and J dropped 6 bases, with 11 bases sitting between them. CDR3 length: 12 amino acids. CDR3 DNA sequence: TGCAGCGTTTCTGGGATGACCAATGAGCAGTTCTTC. It translates to CSVSGMTNEQFF.

By share, this clonotype counts as medium-sized. V is TRBV14 and J is TRBJ1-1; D is unresolved. Germline V gene sequence: CDR1 SGHDN, CDR2 FVKESK. This CDR3 comprises 16 residues. V was clipped by 5 bases and J by 5 bases, with 21 bases between them. The CDR3 region is CASSSTGLGRVTEAFF. The CDR3 nucleotides read TGTGCCAGCAGCTCCACCGGCCTCGGGCGTGTTACTGAAGCTTTCTTT.

This clonotype is medium-sized in the sample. CDR3 loop: CSAPRQFMGEQYF. The CDR3, as DNA: TGCAGTGCCCCCCGCCAGTTTATGGGCGAGCAGTACTTC. V usage is TRBV20-1 and J usage is TRBJ2-7; D not certain. Per germline, CDR1 DFQATT and CDR2 SNEGSKA (reference sequence). V lost 6 bases and J lost 6, with 18 bases in between. This CDR3 region has 13 residues.

By share of the sample, this clonotype is medium-sized. The gene calls are TRBV5-1 and TRBJ2-2; 7 nucleotides match TRBD1. The germline gives CDR1 SGHRS, CDR2 YFSETQ. Unmatched junction bases numbered 4, after V lost 4 bases and J lost 1 base. The CDR3 sequence is 15 residues long. The CDR3 spells CASSPRTGNTGELFF. In DNA form, the CDR3 reads TGCGCCAGCAGCCCAAGGACAGGGAACACCGGGGAGCTGTTTTTT.

This clonotype is medium-sized by share. The genes are TRBV4-1 and TRBJ2-1, with 9 nucleotides matching TRBD1. From germline, CDR1 is MGHRA and CDR2 YSYEKL. There are 18 residues in the CDR3. The J segment lost 9 bases and the V segment lost 3 bases, leaving 18 bases of the junction unmatched. CDR3 residues: CASSHPRGRDREVSEQFF. Written as DNA, the CDR3 is TGCGCCAGCAGCCATCCTCGCGGTCGGGACAGGGAGGTCAGTGAGCAGTTCTTC.

This clonotype is categorized as medium-sized (0.01 to 0.1%). This chain links TRBV7-2 with TRBJ1-6; perhaps TRBD1 as D (5 bases). This CDR3 contains 15 residues. The V gene lost 5 bases and the J gene lost 9 bases, with 17 bases spanning the gap. Germline values: CDR1 SGHTA, CDR2 FQGNSA. CDR3 sequence reads: CASSQTQGVRSPLHF. The CDR3 nucleotides read TGTGCCAGCAGCCAGACGCAGGGAGTCCGTTCACCCCTCCACTTT.

This clonotype qualifies as medium-sized. This chain joins TRBV7-2 and TRBJ2-3; D remains unclear. Trimming took off 2 bases at V and 6 bases at J, with 6 bases between the two ends. The V gene's germline CDR1 is SGHTA and CDR2 FQGNSA. The CDR3 totals 12 residues. CDR3 protein: CASSLQADTQYF. DNA for the CDR3: TGTGCCAGCAGCTTACAGGCTGATACGCAGTATTTT.

This clonotype qualifies as medium-sized. The rearrangement joins TRBV7-6 to TRBJ1-5, with D perhaps matching TRBD1 (5 bases). Germline V gives CDR1 SGHVS, CDR2 FNYEAQ. The CDR3 covers 16 residues. V lost 0 bases, J lost 2 bases, and 11 bases lay in between. The CDR3 nucleotides read TGTGCCAGCAGCTTAGCAGGGGAGAGGGGCAATCAGCCCCAGCATTTT. It specifies CASSLAGERGNQPQHF.

This clonotype qualifies as medium-sized. The chain links TRBV12-3 or TRBV12-4 to TRBJ1-6; D may be TRBD1 (5 bases). The V and J ends lost 6 bases and 0 bases respectively, with 15 bases between them. This CDR3 contains 17 residues. The CDR3 DNA follows: TGTGCCAGCAGGAGACAGTCTGGAGCCTCCTATAATTCACCCCTCCACTTT. This translates into CASRRQSGASYNSPLHF.

This clonotype counts as medium-sized. This chain uses TRBV28 with TRBJ2-3, with no clear D. Trimming took off 6 bases at V and 0 bases at J, with 4 bases between the two ends. This CDR3 has 12 amino acids. Germline values: CDR1 MDHEN, CDR2 SYDVKM. CDR3 amino acids: CASRESTDTQYF. The CDR3 coding sequence is TGTGCCAGCAGGGAGAGCACAGATACGCAGTATTTT.

By share, this clonotype counts as medium-sized. The V and J genes are TRBV28 and TRBJ1-3; 12 bases map to TRBD1. Germline V CDR1 and CDR2: MDHEN, SYDVKM. This CDR3 has 18 residues. V lost 2 bases to trimming and J lost 0 bases; unmatched junction nucleotides: 5. The CDR3 region is CASSLAGTGGHSGNTIYF. CDR3 in DNA: TGTGCCAGCAGTTTAGCCGGGACAGGGGGCCACTCTGGAAACACCATATATTTT.

Ten or more counts support this clonotype. The DNA of the CDR3 is TGTGCCAGCAGCTTCGTCGCGGACAGCTCCTACGAGCAGTACTTC. It encodes CASSFVADSSYEQYF. The chain links TRBV11-2 to TRBJ2-7, with D tentatively TRBD1 (6 bases). Germline V gene sequence: CDR1 SGHAT, CDR2 FQNNGV. V lost 3 bases to trimming and J lost 0 bases, with 12 bases between them. The CDR3 has 15 residues. Together with reference TRBV11-2 and TRBJ2-7, the CDR3 gives the full variable domain: EAGVAQSPRYKIIEKRQSVAFWCNPISGHATLYWYQQILGQGPKLLIQFQNNGVVDDSQLPKDRFSAERLKGVDSTLKIQPAKLEDSAVYLCASSFVADSSYEQYFGPGTRLTVT.

By proportion, this clonotype is medium-sized (0.01 to 0.1%). The CDR3 protein is CASSQESGGTEAFF. The CDR3 DNA sequence: TGTGCCAGCAGCCAAGAGTCCGGGGGCACTGAAGCTTTCTTT. This chain links TRBV14 with TRBJ1-1, with D possibly matching TRBD1 (5 bases). This CDR3 comprises 14 residues. Between the trimmed V and J ends, which lost 0 bases and 4 bases, there was a span of 9 bases. CDR1 and CDR2 (germline): SGHDN, FVKESK. Combining the CDR3 with reference TRBV14 and TRBJ1-1 gives the whole variable domain EAGVTQFPSHSVIEKGQTVTLRCDPISGHDNLYWYRRVMGKEIKFLLHFVKESKQDESGMPNNRFLAERTGGTYSTLKVQPAELEDSGVYFCASSQESGGTEAFFGQGTRLTVV.

This clonotype was counted at least ten times. The J gene is TRBJ2-1, the V gene TRBV9; the match to TRBD2 covers 14 bases. The V and J ends lost 4 bases and 5 bases, in that order; junction bases with no gene match: 2. CDR1 and CDR2 from the germline V gene are SGDLS and YYNGEE. CDR3 length equals 15 residues. CDR3 DNA sequence: TGTGCCAGCAGCAAGGGACTAGCGGGGGACAATGAGCAGTTCTTC. Amino acids: CASSKGLAGDNEQFF.

By its share, this clonotype is medium-sized. This chain uses TRBV6-2 or TRBV6-3 with TRBJ2-7, with a tentative D call TRBD2 (6 bases). V was shortened by 5 bases and J by 7 bases, with 18 bases between the two germline ends. The CDR3 runs to 14 residues. Germline CDR1 reads MNHEY; CDR2 reads SVGEGT. The CDR3 protein is CASSVLVGTWEQYF. The CDR3 region has the DNA TGTGCCAGCAGTGTCCTGGTGGGGACTTGGGAGCAGTACTTC.

By sample share, this clonotype is medium-sized. This chain connects TRBV24-1 to TRBJ2-4; D not resolved. The CDR3 consists of 14 residues. The V and J ends lost 11 bases and 1 base respectively, with 14 bases between them. CDR1 and CDR2 from the germline V gene are KGHDR and SFDVKD. The CDR3: CAIGSRLAKNIQYF. The CDR3 DNA is TGTGCCATCGGAAGCAGGTTGGCCAAAAACATTCAGTACTTC.

This clonotype is termed medium-sized. The rearrangement links TRBV27 to TRBJ1-5, with unresolved D. From germline, CDR1 is MNHEY and CDR2 SMNVEV (reference sequence). The CDR3 consists of 15 residues. Trimming removed 5 bases from V and 9 bases from J, with 20 bases in between. The CDR3 bases are TGTGCCAGCAGTCGAGATACACAGAACCGTGGGCCCCAGCATTTT. It translates to CASSRDTQNRGPQHF.

This clonotype is medium-sized within its sample. The V call is TRBV27, the J call TRBJ2-3; D gene uncertain. Trimming removed 2 bases from V and 2 bases from J, with 5 bases in between. The CDR3 is made up of 13 amino acids. CDR1 MNHEY and CDR2 SMNVEV come from the germline V gene (reference sequence). The DNA for the CDR3 is TGTGCCAGCAGTTTAGGGGACACAGATACGCAGTATTTT. It yields the protein CASSLGDTDTQYF.

By share, this clonotype ranks as large. The J gene is TRBJ2-1, the V gene TRBV7-2, with TRBD1 matching over 7 bases. V was pared by 0 bases and J by 5 bases, with 7 bases of the junction left unmatched. Germline loops: CDR1 SGHTA, CDR2 FQGNSA. The CDR3 is 16 residues long. The CDR3 DNA follows: TGTGCCAGCAGCTTAGCCCCGGGACAGCCAGACAATGAGCAGTTCTTC. It is translated as CASSLAPGQPDNEQFF.

This clonotype ranks as medium-sized. V is TRBV7-3 and J is TRBJ2-6, with D hard to call. V lost 2 bases and J 2 bases, leaving 10 bases between the germline ends. The CDR3 has 16 residues. CDR1 and CDR2 from the germline V gene are SGHTA and FQGTGA. The CDR3 region has the DNA TGTGCCAGCAGCTTACGATACTCCCCTGGGGCCAACGTCCTGACTTTC. It is translated as CASSLRYSPGANVLTF.

The sample holds a few counts of this clonotype. The genes are TRBV7-9 and TRBJ2-1, with TRBD2 matching over 9 bases. Germline V gives CDR1 SEHNR, CDR2 FQNEAQ (reference sequence). V gave up 1 base and J gave up 3 bases; unmatched junction bases: 1. The CDR3 runs to 15 residues. The CDR3 loop reads CASSLGAGGYNEQFF. CDR3 in DNA: TGTGCCAGCAGCTTAGGAGCGGGGGGCTACAATGAGCAGTTCTTC.

This clonotype is classed as medium-sized. The chain is built from TRBV5-1 and TRBJ2-7; D ambiguous. V lost 5 bases and J lost 1, with 10 bases in between. The CDR3 consists of 13 residues. The germline CDR1 and CDR2 sequences are SGHRS and YFSETQ. Here the CDR3 reads CASSFTRSYEQYF. The DNA of the CDR3 is TGCGCCAGCAGTTTCACGAGGTCCTACGAGCAGTACTTC.

By frequency in the sample, this clonotype is medium-sized (0.01 to 0.1%). The chain joins TRBV28 to TRBJ1-5; D possibly corresponds to TRBD1 (6 bases). Germline loops: CDR1 MDHEN, CDR2 SYDVKM. This CDR3 has 16 amino acids. V was clipped by 0 bases and J by 5 bases, with 14 bases between them. The CDR3 sequence is CASSLWGTGRDQPQHF. CDR3 coding DNA: TGTGCCAGCAGTTTATGGGGAACAGGGCGGGATCAGCCCCAGCATTTT. The full variable domain, completed using reference TRBV28 and TRBJ1-5, is DVKVTQSSRYLVKRTGEKVFLECVQDMDHENMFWYRQDPGLGLRLIYFSYDVKMKEKGDIPEGYSVSREKKERFSLILESASTNQTSMYLCASSLWGTGRDQPQHFGDGTRLSIL.

By share, this clonotype ranks as medium-sized. V gene TRBV11-2 combines with J gene TRBJ2-1; 8 nucleotides match TRBD2. This CDR3 spans 16 amino acids. V shed 5 bases, J shed 4 bases, and the junction held 10 bases outside the gene matches. From germline, CDR1 is SGHAT and CDR2 FQNNGV. The CDR3 here is CASSPEGVAGYNEQFF. CDR3 coding DNA: TGTGCCAGCAGCCCCGAGGGGGTAGCGGGGTACAATGAGCAGTTCTTC. Full variable domain (outside the CDR3, taken from reference TRBV11-2 and TRBJ2-1): EAGVAQSPRYKIIEKRQSVAFWCNPISGHATLYWYQQILGQGPKLLIQFQNNGVVDDSQLPKDRFSAERLKGVDSTLKIQPAKLEDSAVYLCASSPEGVAGYNEQFFGPGTRLTVL.

This clonotype is judged medium-sized (0.01 to 0.1%). The chain links TRBV10-3 to TRBJ2-3; no reliable D call. CDR3 length equals 11 residues. V lost 10 bases, J lost 6 bases, and 11 bases lay in between. The germline CDR1 and CDR2 sequences are ENHRY and SYGVKD. The CDR3 spells CATYSPDTQYF. Here the CDR3 DNA reads TGTGCCACTTATTCCCCGGATACGCAGTATTTT.

This clonotype counts as medium-sized. The chain recombines TRBV7-2 with TRBJ2-1, with 8 bases that match TRBD1. The V segment lost 5 bases and the J segment 0 bases; nucleotides outside the gene matches: 6. This CDR3 region has 16 residues. CDR1 SGHTA and CDR2 FQGNSA come from the germline V gene. The CDR3 protein is CASSRTGSFSYNEQFF. The CDR3 DNA reads TGTGCCAGCAGCCGGACAGGGAGCTTCTCCTACAATGAGCAGTTCTTC.

This clonotype is termed medium-sized. V is TRBV20-1 and J is TRBJ2-3; D perhaps matches TRBD2 (5 bases). The CDR3 has 13 residues. Trimming took off 6 bases at V and 6 bases at J, with 16 bases between the two ends. Germline CDR1 and CDR2: DFQATT and SNEGSKA (reference sequence). CDR3 region: CSAPLWQRDTQYF. DNA for the CDR3: TGCAGTGCCCCCCTCTGGCAGCGGGATACGCAGTATTTT.

By proportion, this clonotype is medium-sized. The chain has TRBV12-3 or TRBV12-4 and TRBJ2-3, with 8 bases lining up with TRBD2. V gave up 7 bases and J gave up 1 base; unmatched junction bases: 4. CDR3 length: 14 residues. DNA for the CDR3: TGTGCCAGCACCCCACTAGCGGGCACAGATACGCAGTATTTT. It translates to CASTPLAGTDTQYF.